The clone carrying this TCR beta chain was counted between two and nine times. Its target is unknown. Assembly of TCR beta libraries relied on iRepertoire HTBI primers together with Arm-PCR of CDR3 regions. Using its own MiXCR run on the multiplex PCR reads, TCRdb lists one record per CDR3 protein. The sample contains about 430,000 distinct CDR3 sequences, 20% to 25% of which appear only once. Noted time point: persistent/refractory GD, antithyroid drugs over 5 years with positive TRAb. TCR sequences were obtained from RNA taken from PBMCs. It was an endocrinology department in Xi'an, China, that provided the patients. This sample was taken from a study of regulatory T cells in long-lasting Graves disease. Across the whole study: It was over 5 years of antithyroid drugs, with positive TSH receptor antibodies, that meant persistent Graves' disease. Study-level results: Persistent Graves' patients possessed reduced TCR diversity relative to recently diagnosed ones. Newly diagnosed patients shared more than 750 public clonotypes; persistent patients shared approximately 2,700.

Germline CDR1 is SQVTM and CDR2 is ANQGSEA. This CDR3 comprises 15 residues. J lost 1 base, V lost 5 bases, and 8 bases had no gene match. The sample was peripheral blood mononuclear cells (PBMCs), taken when the disease was refractory, from a patient treated with antithyroid drugs. The chain employs TRBV29-1 and TRBJ1-1, with TRBD1 matching over 9 bases. The receptor was isolated from a female donor with Graves disease. The CDR3 reads CSVSTGGWGNTEAFF. In nucleotides, the CDR3 is TGCAGCGTTTCAACAGGGGGCTGGGGGAACACTGAAGCTTTCTTT.